This T cell receptor (beta chain) was found in a study of blood T cell repertoires in COVID-19 (dated by TCRdb to the early 2020s). At the level of the whole study: The collaborator samples originated in the United States, Italy and Spain and spanned the acute and convalescent phases of COVID-19. The prospective study material was composed of cDNA or gDNA derived from T cells, B-cell-depleted T cells, or PBMCs. Subjects who had been exposed to COVID-19, were actively infected with it, or had recovered from it provided the deeply sampled blood TCRbeta repertoires that made up the dataset. The repertoires were released in a freely available public database meant as a resource for research on the immune response to SARS-CoV-2. Samples came from the ongoing ImmuneRACE study (first 160 participants) plus 1,254 subjects from 6 global collaborators. A de-identified subject ID, COVID-19 status, age in years and sex were almost always included in the sample metadata. Where HLA class I and class II types were available, the types were taken from metadata supplied by the sample provider, not from assay-based typing.

Study-level results and caveats: Clinical and demographic metadata were provided uncurated, with the amount varying by source and participant.

The immunoSEQ Assay, a bias-controlled multiplex PCR, was used to amplify TCRbeta CDR3 regions from genomic DNA. The paper's processing steps were these. The number of nucleated cells in each sample was estimated by amplification of reference gene primers within the assay. Sequence reads were collapsed and filtered to measure the absolute abundance of every unique TCRbeta CDR3 rearrangement. For each sample, productive Simpson clonality was calculated as the square root of Simpson's diversity index over productive rearrangements. TCRdb carries this immuneACCESS record with in-frame sequences only. Its versions omit some clonotypes, under half of them owing to an unresolved V gene in the studies checked, with the rest unexplained. V, J and clone size are taken as reported in that table, and D and trimming were inferred from the DNA itself. This sample gives 65,000 to 70,000 clones in total; 82% of them show up just once. About 16% of the sample goes to the ten largest clones.

Spanning cysteine to phenylalanine, the CDR3 consists of 12 amino acids. Solely the CDR3 DNA is kept, with 36 bases framed from the first base. The germline V gene specifies SGHRS as CDR1 and YFSETQ as CDR2. V loses 0 bases, J loses 5 bases, and the germline ends lie 5 bases apart. Concerning this clone: What this receptor recognizes is not known. No clone much larger than this one lies a single base away; base qualities are absent.

The collaborating institutions used their own protocols to collect whole blood in K2EDTA tubes. For TCRbeta analysis, collaborator samples were shipped as frozen whole blood, as isolated PBMCs, or as DNA extracted from either sample type. The chain is assembled from TRBV5-1 and TRBJ2-5, with the D gene call left open. Input material: peripheral blood. This TCR was recovered from a man aged 80 or over with active COVID-19. For the CDR3, the sequence is CASSLETETQYF. The nucleotide sequence is given as TGCGCCAGCAGCTTGGAAACTGAGACCCAGTACTTC.